What follows describes a single T cell receptor beta chain. This record belongs to a study of radiotherapy plus CTLA-4 blockade in lung cancer. Sequencing was performed with immunoSEQ multiplex PCR; in TCRdb, only in-frame clones are kept and a portion is missing. The sample yields roughly 86,000 clones, roughly 87% seen once. The TCR was taken from a human donor with non-small cell lung cancer who had stable disease on radiotherapy plus ipilimumab. The sample here was peripheral blood, taken from a patient treated with radiotherapy plus ipilimumab.

The CDR3 nucleotides are TGCGCCAGCAGCACCGACGGTCGTCCCTACGAGCAGTACTTC. This codes for CASSTDGRPYEQYF. The chain couples TRBV5-1 to TRBJ2-7; D is ambiguous. Germline CDR1 SGHRS, CDR2 YFSETQ. The CDR3 runs to 14 residues. With 4 bases removed from V and 2 bases from J, the gap between germline ends came to 13 bases.